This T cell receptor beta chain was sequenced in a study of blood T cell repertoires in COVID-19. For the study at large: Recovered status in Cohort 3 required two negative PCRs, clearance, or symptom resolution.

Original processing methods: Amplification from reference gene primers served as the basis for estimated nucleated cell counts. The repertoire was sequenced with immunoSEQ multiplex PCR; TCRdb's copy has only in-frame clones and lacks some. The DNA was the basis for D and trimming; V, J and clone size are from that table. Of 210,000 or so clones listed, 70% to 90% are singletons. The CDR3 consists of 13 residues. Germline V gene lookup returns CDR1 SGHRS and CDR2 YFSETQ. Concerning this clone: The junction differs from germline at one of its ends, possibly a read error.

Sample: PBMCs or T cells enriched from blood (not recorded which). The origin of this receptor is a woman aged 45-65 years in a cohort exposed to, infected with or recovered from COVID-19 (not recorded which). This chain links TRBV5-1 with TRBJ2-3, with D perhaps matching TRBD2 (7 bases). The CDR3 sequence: CASTLGGQDTQYF. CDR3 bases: TGCGCCAGCACCTTGGGGGGGCAAGATACGCAGTATTTT. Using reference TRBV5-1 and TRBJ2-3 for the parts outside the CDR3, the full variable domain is KAGVTQTPRYLIKTRGQQVTLSCSPISGHRSVSWYQQTPGQGLQFLFEYFSETQRNKGNFPGRFSGRQFSNSRSEMNVSTLELGDSALYLCASTLGGQDTQYFGPGTRLTVL.